This TCR beta chain was profiled in a study of shared clonotypes between healthy human individuals. Study-wide results and caveats: Non-shared clonotypes showed lower generation probabilities than clonotypes common to all four donors. Estimated richness values were generally larger in naive subsets than in memory subsets.

Naive CD8 cells lacked CD45RO, underwent positive selection for CCR7 and left out terminally differentiated effector memory CD45RA+ cells. Those who donated were healthy HIV-negative adults, with no recent acute infections or vaccinations reported. The assay was immunoSEQ multiplex PCR, and TCRdb's table has in-frame clones only and misses some. Among around 2.1 million clones, approximately 94% were seen once, and the ten largest hold 1.5% to 2%. Concerning this clone: What it binds is not known.

This TCR derives from a man aged 18 to 30 in good health. Some clones in this sample may be carry-over from other donors' samples. Sequenced input: naive CD8+ T cells from PBMCs.

CDR3 amino acids: CASAWTTNNEQFF. DNA of the CDR3: TGTGCCAGCGCGTGGACCACCAACAATGAGCAGTTCTTC. V and J are TRBV6-5 and TRBJ2-1; unclear D gene. Trimming stripped 8 bases from V and 5 bases from J, with 13 bases between. CDR1 and CDR2 (germline): MNHEY, SVGAGI. The CDR3 runs to 13 residues.